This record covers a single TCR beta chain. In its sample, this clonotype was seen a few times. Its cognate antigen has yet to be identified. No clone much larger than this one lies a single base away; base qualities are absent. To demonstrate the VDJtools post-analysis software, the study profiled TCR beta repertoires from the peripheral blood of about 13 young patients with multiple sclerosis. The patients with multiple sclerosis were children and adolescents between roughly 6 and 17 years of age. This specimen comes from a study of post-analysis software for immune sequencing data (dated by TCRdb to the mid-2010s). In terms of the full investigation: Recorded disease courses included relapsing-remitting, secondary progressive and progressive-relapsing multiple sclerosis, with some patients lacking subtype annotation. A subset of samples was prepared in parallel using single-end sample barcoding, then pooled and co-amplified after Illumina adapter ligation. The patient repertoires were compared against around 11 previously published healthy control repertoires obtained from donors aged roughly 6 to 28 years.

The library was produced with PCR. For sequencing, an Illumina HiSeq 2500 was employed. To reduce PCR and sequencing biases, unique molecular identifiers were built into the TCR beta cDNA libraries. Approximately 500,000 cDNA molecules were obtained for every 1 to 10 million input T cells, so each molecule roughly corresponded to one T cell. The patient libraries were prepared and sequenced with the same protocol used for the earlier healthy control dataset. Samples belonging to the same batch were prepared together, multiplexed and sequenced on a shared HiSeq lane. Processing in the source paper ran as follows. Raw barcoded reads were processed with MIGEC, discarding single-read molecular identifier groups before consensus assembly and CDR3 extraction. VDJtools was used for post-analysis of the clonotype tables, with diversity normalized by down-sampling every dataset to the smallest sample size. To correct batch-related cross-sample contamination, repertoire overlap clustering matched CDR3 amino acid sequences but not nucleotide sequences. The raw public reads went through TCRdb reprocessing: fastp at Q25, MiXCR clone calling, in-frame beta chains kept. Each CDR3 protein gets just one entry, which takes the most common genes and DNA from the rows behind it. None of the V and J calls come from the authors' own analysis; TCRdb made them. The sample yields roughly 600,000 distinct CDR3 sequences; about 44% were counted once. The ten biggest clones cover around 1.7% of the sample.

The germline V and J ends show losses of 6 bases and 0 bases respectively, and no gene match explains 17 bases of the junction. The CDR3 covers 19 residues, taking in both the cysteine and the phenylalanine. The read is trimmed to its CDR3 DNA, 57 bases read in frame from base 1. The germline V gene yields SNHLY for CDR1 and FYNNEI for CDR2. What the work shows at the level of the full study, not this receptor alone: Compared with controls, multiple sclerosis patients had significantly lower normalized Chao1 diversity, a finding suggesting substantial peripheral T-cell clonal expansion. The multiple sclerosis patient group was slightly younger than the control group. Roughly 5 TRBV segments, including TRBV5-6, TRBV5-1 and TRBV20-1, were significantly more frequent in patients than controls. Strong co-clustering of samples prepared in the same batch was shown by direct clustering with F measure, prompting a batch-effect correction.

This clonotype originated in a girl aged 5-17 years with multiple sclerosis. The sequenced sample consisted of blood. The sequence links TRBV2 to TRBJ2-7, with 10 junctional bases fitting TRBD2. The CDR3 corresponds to CASRGSLAGKLLVSYEQYF. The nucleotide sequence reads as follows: TGTGCCAGCAGGGGCTCACTAGCGGGGAAGCTCCTGGTCTCCTACGAGCAGTACTTC.